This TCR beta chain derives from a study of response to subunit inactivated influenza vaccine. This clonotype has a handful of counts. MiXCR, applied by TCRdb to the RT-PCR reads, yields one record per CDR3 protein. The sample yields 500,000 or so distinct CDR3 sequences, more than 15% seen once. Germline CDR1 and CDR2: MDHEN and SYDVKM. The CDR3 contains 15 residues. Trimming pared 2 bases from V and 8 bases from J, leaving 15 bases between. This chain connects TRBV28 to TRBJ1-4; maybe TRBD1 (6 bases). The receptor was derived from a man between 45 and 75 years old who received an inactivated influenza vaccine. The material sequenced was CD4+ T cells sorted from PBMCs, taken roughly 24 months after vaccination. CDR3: CASSLSHGTSEKLFF. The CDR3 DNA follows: TGTGCCAGCAGTTTAAGTCACGGGACAAGCGAAAAACTGTTTTTT.